Below are 16 T cell receptor beta chains sequenced from a single sample in a study of neurological immune-mediated disorders (dated by TCRdb to between 2019 and 2020). Receptor amplification or capture employed 5' RACE. The listed sequencing device is Illumina HiSeq 2500. TCRdb reran the public reads through fastp at Q25 and MiXCR, keeping productive beta chains. One record per CDR3 amino acid sequence lists the most common genes and DNA. The sample table shows tens of thousands of distinct CDR3 sequences, and 10% to 13% are seen once. The top ten constitute around a tenth of the sample. The intended sense of this specimen's time point label: longitudinal time-point 1 (baseline). The sequenced sample consisted of PBMCs. These receptors all stem from a man in his thirties or forties in good health.

There are many counts of this clonotype. V is TRBV10-3 and J is TRBJ2-7; D call uncertain. The CDR3 is 12 amino acids. The germline CDR1 and CDR2 sequences are ENHRY and SYGVKD. The V end lost 0 bases, the J end lost 2 bases, and 2 bases lay between the germline ends. This chain's CDR3 is CAISESPYEQYF. The CDR3 DNA follows: TGTGCCATCAGTGAGTCCCCCTACGAGCAGTACTTC.

This clonotype was seen at least ten times. The V call is TRBV7-9, the J call TRBJ2-1; 8 bases align to TRBD1. Germline CDR1 SEHNR, CDR2 FQNEAQ (reference sequence). V trimming: 1 base; J trimming: 9 bases; junction bases outside the gene matches: 5. This CDR3 is built from 14 residues. The CDR3 coding sequence is TGTGCCAGCAGCTTAGAGCCAGGGGGCACTGAGCAGTTCTTC. This codes for CASSLEPGGTEQFF.

The rearrangement links TRBV20-1 to TRBJ1-5, with 12 bases matching TRBD1. After removal of 4 bases from V and 2 bases from J, the junction contained 15 bases not matched to a gene. This CDR3 comprises 19 residues. Germline V gene sequence: CDR1 DFQATT, CDR2 SNEGSKA (reference sequence). CDR3 DNA sequence: TGCAGTGCTACCCCTCCCGTCGGGGACAGGGGGCTTGGCAATCAGCCCCAGCATTTT. It is translated as CSATPPVGDRGLGNQPQHF.

This clonotype was found many times. The rearrangement links TRBV20-1 to TRBJ2-5; 7 nucleotides align to TRBD2. The CDR3 extends over 14 amino acids. The germline V gene has CDR1 DFQATT and CDR2 SNEGSKA (reference sequence). V lost 6 bases to trimming and J lost 7 bases; unmatched junction nucleotides: 14. CDR3 loop: CSANDATSEGTQYF. The CDR3 coding sequence is TGCAGTGCAAACGACGCCACTAGCGAGGGGACCCAGTACTTC.

This clonotype was seen ten or more times. J is TRBJ2-3 and V is TRBV29-1; TRBD1 agrees at 10 bases. V trimming: 4 bases; J trimming: 4 bases; junction bases outside the gene matches: 5. The CDR3 contains 14 residues. In germline, CDR1 is SQVTM, CDR2 ANQGSEA. The CDR3 DNA sequence: TGCAGCGTTGGGCAGGGACAGGGGCCAGATACGCAGTATTTT. Residues: CSVGQGQGPDTQYF.

In this sample, this clonotype turned up many times. The rearrangement joins TRBV6-6 to TRBJ2-3; 13 bases are a match to TRBD2. Germline CDR1 reads MNHNY; CDR2 reads SVGAGI (reference sequence). The CDR3 is 16 amino acids. The junction had 5 bases not matched to a gene; V was cut back by 4 bases and J by 4 bases. The CDR3 DNA sequence: TGTGCCAGCAGTTTGGGACTAGCGGGATTGTCAGATACGCAGTATTTT. Its protein is CASSLGLAGLSDTQYF.

Concerning this clonotype itself: A read error may produce the germline difference seen at one junction end. This chain joins TRBV6-6 and TRBJ2-7, with 8 positions matching TRBD2. This CDR3 comprises 14 residues. CDR1 is MNHNY and CDR2 is SVGAGI in the germline V gene (reference sequence). The CDR3 nucleotides are TGTGCCAACAGTGACGGGACTAGGTCCCACGAGCAGTACTTC. The encoded protein is CANSDGTRSHEQYF.

Many counts were recorded for this clonotype. The chain recombines TRBV7-2 with TRBJ2-7; 7 nucleotides align to TRBD1. The CDR3 extends over 19 amino acids. The V gene end was trimmed by 3 bases and the J gene end by 4 bases; junction bases not matched to a gene: 21. CDR1 is SGHTA, CDR2 FQGNSA, per germline. The CDR3 protein is CASSFRGTANYEVPYEQYF. The CDR3 DNA reads as TGTGCCAGCAGCTTTAGGGGGACAGCCAACTACGAGGTCCCTTACGAGCAGTACTTC.

This clonotype was found many times. This chain uses TRBV14 with TRBJ2-1; TRBD2 is a possible D gene (6 bases). V lost 1 base, J lost 5 bases, and 15 bases lay in between. CDR1 is SGHDN and CDR2 is FVKESK in the germline V gene. The CDR3 totals 16 residues. In DNA form, the CDR3 reads TGTGCCAGCAGCCAAGTGGAGCGGGCCTACCACAATGAGCAGTTCTTC. Translation gives CASSQVERAYHNEQFF.

This clonotype was detected ten times or more. V gene TRBV5-1 combines with J gene TRBJ2-1; TRBD1 matches at 8 bases. Germline-derived CDR1 and CDR2 are SGHRS and YFSETQ. V shed 4 bases and J 1 base; nucleotides not matched to a gene: 4. This CDR3 comprises 15 residues. The DNA for the CDR3 is TGCGCCAGCAGCAATACAGGGGGGTCCTACAATGAGCAGTTCTTC. It is translated as CASSNTGGSYNEQFF.

The sample holds many counts of this clonotype. This chain uses TRBV5-1 with TRBJ2-1; TRBD1 might be the D (6 bases). The CDR3 totals 13 residues. V lost 2 bases and J 7 bases, leaving 10 bases between the germline ends. The V gene's germline CDR1 is SGHRS and CDR2 YFSETQ. CDR3 amino acids: CASSFQGSNEQFF. DNA of the CDR3: TGCGCCAGCAGCTTTCAGGGGAGTAATGAGCAGTTCTTC.

There are many counts of this clonotype. The chain employs TRBV3-1 and TRBJ2-7; no firm D call. This CDR3 is built from 14 residues. Germline V gene data show CDR1 as LGHDT and CDR2 as YNNKEL (reference sequence). With 3 bases removed from V and 3 bases from J, the gap between germline ends came to 12 bases. CDR3: CASSQRSRDYEQYF. The CDR3 DNA reads as TGTGCCAGCAGCCAGAGGAGCCGAGACTACGAGCAGTACTTC.

V usage is TRBV6-5 and J usage is TRBJ2-2, with TRBD2 as a possible D gene (5 bases). The CDR3 consists of 15 residues. CDR1 and CDR2 (germline): MNHEY, SVGAGI. V dropped 2 bases and J dropped 4 bases, with 11 bases sitting between them. CDR3 protein: CASSYRRVITGELFF. DNA of the CDR3: TGTGCCAGCAGTTACCGGCGGGTCATCACCGGGGAGCTGTTTTTT.

This clonotype was observed many times. The genes are TRBV5-5 and TRBJ2-5, with D perhaps being TRBD1 or TRBD2 (5 bases each). The CDR3 totals 14 residues. The V gene lost 0 bases and the J gene lost 4 bases, with 10 bases spanning the gap. From germline, CDR1 is SGHKS and CDR2 YYEKEE (reference sequence). CDR3 nucleotides: TGTGCCAGCAGCTTGGCCGGGGCCGGAGAGACCCAGTACTTC. Amino acids: CASSLAGAGETQYF.

The rearrangement links TRBV27 to TRBJ2-7, with D uncertain. The V and J ends lost 4 bases and 5 bases respectively, with 24 bases between them. This CDR3 comprises 17 residues. Germline loops: CDR1 MNHEY, CDR2 SMNVEV (reference sequence). The CDR3 region has the DNA TGTGCCAGCAGTTCTACCCAGACCAACCAACCCGCCCACGAGCAGTACTTC. Translating gives CASSSTQTNQPAHEQYF.

This clonotype has ten or more counts. The chain recombines TRBV27 with TRBJ2-5, with 10 positions matching TRBD1. V lost 8 bases, J lost 1 base, and 7 bases stayed unmatched. CDR1 is MNHEY, CDR2 SMNVEV, per germline (reference sequence). This CDR3 has 15 amino acids. The CDR3 is CASGLWDRGQETQYF. CDR3 in DNA: TGTGCCAGCGGACTATGGGACAGGGGCCAAGAGACCCAGTACTTC.